The sequence of this TCR beta chain was determined in a study of post-analysis software for immune sequencing data. Study outcomes and limitations: The normalized Chao1 diversity of multiple sclerosis patients was significantly lower than that of controls. Four or five TRBV segments (TRBV5-6, TRBV5-1 and TRBV20-1 among them) occurred more frequently in patients than in controls.

Germline CDR1 SGHTA, CDR2 FQGNSA. Trimming took 1 base from V and 2 from J, leaving 9 bases between them. The CDR3 has 14 residues. Incorporated into the TCR beta cDNA libraries were unique molecular identifiers, which served to reduce PCR and sequencing biases. TCRdb re-called the PCR reads with MiXCR, one entry per CDR3 protein. The sample yields approximately 350,000 distinct CDR3 sequences, around a third seen once. This clonotype was seen ten or more times. Its antigen is not known. The sample taken for sequencing was blood. The sequence was collected from a girl aged 10 to 17 with multiple sclerosis. The J gene is TRBJ2-7, the V gene TRBV7-2; perhaps TRBD1 as D (6 bases). The DNA of the CDR3 is TGTGCCAGCAGCTTAGGACCAGGGGCCTACGAGCAGTACTTC. Encoded protein: CASSLGPGAYEQYF. The full variable domain, completed using reference TRBV7-2 and TRBJ2-7, is GAGVSQSPSNKVTEKGKDVELRCDPISGHTALYWYRQSLGQGLEFLIYFQGNSAPDKSGLPSDRFSAERTGGSVSTLTIQRTQQEDSAVYLCASSLGPGAYEQYFGPGTRLTVT.